This T cell receptor beta chain is drawn from a study of radiation and T cells in renal cell carcinoma. Study results and caveats: Dominant CDR3 motifs were more common in irradiated tumors than controls. In nephrectomy-only tumors, top 100 clonotypes averaged approximately 40%, versus 54% irradiated.

Assay: immunoSEQ multiplex PCR; the TCRdb copy retains only in-frame clones and omits some. The sample consists of over 10,000 clones, about 65% of them appearing once. Noted treatment: treatment-naive control, cytoreductive nephrectomy. Control tumors came from treatment-naive patients without prior radiation. Regarding this clone: Its antigen is unidentified.

The length of the CDR3 is 16 residues. The germline V gene has CDR1 SGHNT and CDR2 YYREEE (reference sequence). The trim removed 4 bases at V and 3 bases at J, leaving 10 bases unmatched. Here the sequenced sample was tumor tissue, taken from a patient whose treatment was nephrectomy without radiotherapy. The chain employs TRBV5-4 and TRBJ2-3, with TRBD1 identical over 8 bases. The TCR was taken from a woman of 80 years or more with renal cell carcinoma. This chain's CDR3 is CASSLWGRGRTDTQYF. The DNA of the CDR3 is TGTGCCAGCAGCCTCTGGGGCAGGGGGCGAACAGATACGCAGTATTTT.